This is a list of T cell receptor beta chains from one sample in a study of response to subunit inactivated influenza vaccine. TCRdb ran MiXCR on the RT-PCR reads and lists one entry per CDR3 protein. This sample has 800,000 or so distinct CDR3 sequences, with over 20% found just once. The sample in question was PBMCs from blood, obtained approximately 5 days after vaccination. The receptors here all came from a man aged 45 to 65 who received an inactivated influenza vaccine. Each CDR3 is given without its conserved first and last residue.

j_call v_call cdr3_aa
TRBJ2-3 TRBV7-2 ASSLRQFSTDTQY
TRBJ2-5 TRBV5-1 ASSLDQGRETQY
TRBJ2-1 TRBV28 ASRTSAGEAF
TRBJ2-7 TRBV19 ASRDSTYSYEQY
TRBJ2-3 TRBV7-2 ASSYQGIDTQY
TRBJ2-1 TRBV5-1 ASSTTAGDEQF
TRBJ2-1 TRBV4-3 ASSHVLDSLQF
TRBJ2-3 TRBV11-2 ASSRDQWADTQY
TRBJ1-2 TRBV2 ASKYAGVGYT
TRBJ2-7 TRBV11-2 ASSSTRLAGGGEQY
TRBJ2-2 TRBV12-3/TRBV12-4 ASSWTGKTGELF
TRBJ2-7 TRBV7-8 ASSAGTTVGEQY
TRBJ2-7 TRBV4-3 ASSQEEGAYAYEQY
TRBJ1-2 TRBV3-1 ASSQDSGEGGYT
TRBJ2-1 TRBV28 ASSGTGGGTSHNEQF
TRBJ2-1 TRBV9 ASSVVVTSGYNEQF
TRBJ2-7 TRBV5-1 ASSSPGQMIYEQY
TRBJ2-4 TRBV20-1 SASEGGKNIQY
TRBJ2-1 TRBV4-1 ASSQLNGPRGVHNEQF
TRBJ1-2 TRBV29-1 SVGQQGNYGYT
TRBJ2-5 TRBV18 ASSPRRFQETQY
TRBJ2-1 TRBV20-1 SARPLPGTPNEQF
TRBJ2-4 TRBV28 ASSTQAPGQSVAKNIQY
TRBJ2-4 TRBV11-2 ASMGLAKNIQY
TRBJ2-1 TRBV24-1 ATSPRTSGARSSYNEQF
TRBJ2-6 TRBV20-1 SARPYSGANVLT
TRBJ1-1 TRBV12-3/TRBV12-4 ASSLSPGMNTEAF
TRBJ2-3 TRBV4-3 ASSQVGATDTQY
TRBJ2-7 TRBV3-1 ASSHVAGGPYEQY
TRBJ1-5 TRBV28 ASSFRGENNQPQH
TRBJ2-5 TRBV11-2 ASSLGGSGMETQY
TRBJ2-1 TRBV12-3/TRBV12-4 ASRQEAHNEQF
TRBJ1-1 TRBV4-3 ASSQARARGTEAF
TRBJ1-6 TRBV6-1 ASITKRTGETSPLH
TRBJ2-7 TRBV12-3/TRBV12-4 ASSLWRTTYEQY
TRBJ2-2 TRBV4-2 ASSQHTNTGELF
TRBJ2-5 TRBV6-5 ASSYRGGLGETQY
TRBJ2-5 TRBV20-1 SAIRQGEY
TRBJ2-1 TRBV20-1 SAPPSSGASANEQF
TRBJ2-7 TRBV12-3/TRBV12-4 ASSPGQLYEQY
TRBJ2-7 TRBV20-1 SATSYREGEQY
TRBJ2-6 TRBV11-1 ASSLAPGTGIGVLT
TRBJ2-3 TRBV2 ASSPPPGLTSTDTQY
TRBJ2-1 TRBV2 ASSEGRAGEQF
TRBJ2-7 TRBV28 ASSALRYRGSYEQY
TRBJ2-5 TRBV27 ASSWSRAGETQY
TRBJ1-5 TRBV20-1 SASGQGRNQPQH
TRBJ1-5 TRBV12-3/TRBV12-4 ASSSQTGGNQPQH